Shown below are 22 T cell receptor beta chains from a single sample sequenced in a study of shared clonotypes between healthy human individuals. Produced via immunoSEQ multiplex PCR; TCRdb's table is partial and in-frame only. Counted here are roughly 2.2 million clones, about 92% occurring once; the ten biggest clones make up about 0.39%. Source material: naive CD4+ T cells from PBMCs. Noted subset: CD45RA+ positively selected. The source is a man aged 18-30 years in good health. Some clones in this sample may be carry-over from other donors' samples.

This chain joins TRBV7-9 and TRBJ1-6; D is undetermined. Trimming pared 1 base from V and 9 bases from J, leaving 4 bases between. Germline CDR1 reads SEHNR; CDR2 reads FQNEAQ (reference sequence). The CDR3 length is 12 residues. The CDR3: CASSLDGSPLHF. The CDR3 DNA reads as TGTGCCAGCAGCTTAGATGGTTCACCCCTCCACTTT.

J is TRBJ2-1 and V is TRBV28, with D possibly being TRBD1 or TRBD2 (6 bases each). The germline gives CDR1 MDHEN, CDR2 SYDVKM. The CDR3 has 16 residues. V was trimmed by 7 bases and J by 4 bases, leaving 20 bases between them. The CDR3 coding sequence is TGTGCCAGCACCGACCAGGGGCGCGGAGGGTACAATGAGCAGTTCTTC. It translates to CASTDQGRGGYNEQFF.

The gene calls are TRBV10-1 and TRBJ1-4; a possible D gene is TRBD1 (5 bases). Germline values: CDR1 WNHNN, CDR2 SYGVQD (reference sequence). This CDR3 comprises 13 residues. Trimming took 4 bases from V and 8 from J, leaving 11 bases between them. CDR3 loop: CASSVAAGEKLFF. The CDR3 DNA follows: TGCGCCAGCAGTGTTGCCGCAGGGGAAAAACTGTTTTTT.

The chain combines TRBV5-1 with TRBJ2-1; TRBD2 agrees at 8 bases. In germline, CDR1 is SGHRS, CDR2 YFSETQ. V dropped 4 bases and J dropped 0; count of bases not matched to a gene: 6. This CDR3 contains 16 residues. The CDR3 region has the DNA TGCGCCAGCAGCACGGGCAGCGGGAGCTCCTACAATGAGCAGTTCTTC. As protein: CASSTGSGSSYNEQFF. The full variable domain, its missing parts supplied by reference TRBV5-1 and TRBJ2-1, is KAGVTQTPRYLIKTRGQQVTLSCSPISGHRSVSWYQQTPGQGLQFLFEYFSETQRNKGNFPGRFSGRQFSNSRSEMNVSTLELGDSALYLCASSTGSGSSYNEQFFGPGTRLTVL.

The chain carries TRBV15 and TRBJ2-1, with 7 bases fitting TRBD2. The length of the CDR3 is 13 residues. Trimming took 5 bases from V and 10 from J; bases not matched to a gene: 8. Germline CDR1 and CDR2: LNHNV and YYDKDF (reference sequence). The CDR3 region has the DNA TGTGCCACCAGCTGGGGAGGGATGAAGGAGCAGTTCTTC. Protein: CATSWGGMKEQFF.

The chain links TRBV7-9 to TRBJ2-2; TRBD2 aligns across 9 bases. The V gene end was trimmed by 1 base and the J gene end by 6 bases; junction bases not matched to a gene: 9. Germline CDR1 reads SEHNR; CDR2 reads FQNEAQ (reference sequence). The CDR3 covers 17 residues. CDR3 coding DNA: TGTGCCAGCAGCTTAGTTGGCGGGAGGGCCCTATCCGGGGAGCTGTTTTTT. This translates into CASSLVGGRALSGELFF.

The chain has TRBV27 and TRBJ2-5; 8 bases line up with TRBD1. The CDR3 is 17 amino acids. V dropped 4 bases and J dropped 1; count of bases not matched to a gene: 11. Germline-derived CDR1 and CDR2 are MNHEY and SMNVEV (reference sequence). CDR3 in amino acids: CASSSYGQGIRQETQYF. In nucleotides, the CDR3 is TGTGCCAGCAGTTCTTACGGACAGGGTATACGCCAAGAGACCCAGTACTTC.

This chain uses TRBV28 with TRBJ2-3, with D possibly being TRBD1 (5 bases). This CDR3 contains 20 residues. V shed 3 bases and J shed 2 bases, with 27 bases lying between them. Per the germline V gene, CDR1 is MDHEN and CDR2 is SYDVKM. The CDR3 spells CASSFWGRADPDTLTDTQYF. The CDR3, as DNA: TGTGCCAGCAGTTTTTGGGGCCGGGCAGACCCCGATACTCTCACAGATACGCAGTATTTT.

V gene TRBV18 combines with J gene TRBJ1-1, with 7 nucleotides matching TRBD1. The CDR3 is made up of 16 amino acids. The germline CDR1 and CDR2 sequences are KGHSH and LQKENI. V was clipped by 3 bases and J by 3 bases; unmatched bases: 10. The CDR3 DNA follows: TGTGCCAGCTCACCGGGCAGGGGGGAGGTATACACTGAAGCTTTCTTT. Encoded protein: CASSPGRGEVYTEAFF.

This clone was detected only once. The CDR3 nucleotides are TGTGCCAGCAGTGAATCCACAGCTCGTTCACCCCTCCACTTT. Amino acids: CASSESTARSPLHF. V and J are TRBV25-1 and TRBJ1-6; unclear D gene. CDR3 length equals 14 residues. CDR1 is MGHDK, CDR2 SYGVNS, per germline. The ends were cut back, 1 base at V and 9 bases at J, with 10 bases in the middle.

The gene calls are TRBV10-3 and TRBJ1-1; D may be TRBD1 (5 bases). This CDR3 is built from 13 residues. V gave up 6 bases and J gave up 5 bases, with 13 bases separating them. Germline V CDR1 and CDR2: ENHRY, SYGVKD. The CDR3 reads CAIRQERGTEAFF. CDR3 coding DNA: TGTGCCATCAGACAGGAAAGGGGAACTGAAGCTTTCTTT.

This clone came up once. The J gene is TRBJ2-7, the V gene TRBV7-9, with 9 bases aligning to TRBD1. CDR1 is SEHNR and CDR2 is FQNEAQ in the germline V gene (reference sequence). The CDR3 consists of 16 residues. The V segment lost 4 bases and the J segment 0 bases; nucleotides outside the gene matches: 7. CDR3 nucleotides: TGTGCCAGCAGCTATAGACAGGGGGGATACTCCTACGAGCAGTACTTC. Its protein product is CASSYRQGGYSYEQYF.

The chain uses TRBV9 and TRBJ2-3; 15 bases map to TRBD2. The trim removed 3 bases at V and 3 bases at J, leaving 5 bases unmatched. The germline V gene has CDR1 SGDLS and CDR2 YYNGEE. The CDR3 is 17 residues long. The CDR3 protein is CASSAGTSGRRTDTQYF. The CDR3, as DNA: TGTGCCAGCAGCGCTGGGACTAGCGGGAGGAGGACAGATACGCAGTATTTT.

This chain joins TRBV28 and TRBJ2-3; TRBD2 matches at 8 bases. In germline, CDR1 is MDHEN, CDR2 SYDVKM. Losses at the gene ends were 4 bases for V and 2 bases for J; bases not matched to a gene: 8. The CDR3 consists of 16 residues. DNA of the CDR3: TGTGCCAGCAGTTCCCCAGCGGGAGTTAACACAGATACGCAGTATTTT. Protein: CASSSPAGVNTDTQYF.

This chain joins TRBV2 and TRBJ2-5; 12 bases fit TRBD2. CDR1 is SNHLY and CDR2 is FYNNEI in the germline V gene. This CDR3 has 15 amino acids. J gave up 0 bases and V 5 bases, and 1 base lay outside the gene matches. The CDR3 sequence: CASSWTSGNQETQYF. In DNA form, the CDR3 reads TGTGCCAGCAGTTGGACTAGCGGGAACCAAGAGACCCAGTACTTC.

This clone came up once. The V gene is TRBV19, the J gene TRBJ2-1, with TRBD1 matching over 8 bases. Looked up from germline, CDR1 is LNHDA and CDR2 is SQIVND (reference sequence). V shed 5 bases, J shed 6 bases, and the junction held 6 bases outside the gene matches. The CDR3 covers 14 residues. The CDR3 is CASSAGTGGNEQFF. In nucleotides, the CDR3 is TGTGCCAGTAGTGCCGGGACAGGAGGCAATGAGCAGTTCTTC.

With regard to this clone: Other DNA sequences in this sample translate to the same CDR3. The chain combines TRBV7-2 with TRBJ2-7; no definite D call. V was trimmed by 5 bases and J by 4 bases, leaving 9 bases between them. This CDR3 is 12 amino acids long. CDR1 and CDR2 (germline): SGHTA, FQGNSA. The CDR3 spells CASSPDRYEQYF. The CDR3 region has the DNA TGTGCCAGCAGCCCCGATCGTTACGAGCAGTACTTC.

Points on this clone: At the DNA level, this CDR3 is encoded by other sequences in the same sample as well. V and J are TRBV10-3 and TRBJ2-7, with D tentatively TRBD1 (6 bases). The V and J ends lost 8 bases and 6 bases respectively, with 11 bases between them. The CDR3 is 11 amino acids. Germline lookup yields CDR1 ENHRY and CDR2 SYGVKD. CDR3 amino acids: CAIGTSVEQYF. The CDR3 nucleotides read TGTGCCATCGGGACAAGCGTCGAGCAGTACTTC.

The genes are TRBV28 and TRBJ2-2; TRBD1 might be the D (6 bases). The germline V gene encodes CDR1 MDHEN and CDR2 SYDVKM. The ends were cut back, 6 bases at V and 4 bases at J, with 18 bases in the middle. CDR3 size: 16 residues. In nucleotides, the CDR3 is TGTGCCAGCAGCTCTGGGGCAGGGGCGGTCACCGGGGAGCTGTTTTTT. It codes for CASSSGAGAVTGELFF.

The CDR3 DNA reads as TGTGCCAGCAAGGGGTCGGCTACGCAGTATTTT. This sequence encodes CASKGSATQYF. This chain joins TRBV2 and TRBJ2-3, with D possibly TRBD1 on 5 matching bases. CDR3 length equals 11 residues. V was cut by 7 bases and J by 8 bases, with 10 bases left in between. From germline, CDR1 is SNHLY and CDR2 FYNNEI.

J is TRBJ2-1 and V is TRBV6-1; D possibly corresponds to TRBD2 (6 bases). The CDR3 length is 15 residues. Germline assignment: CDR1 MNHNS and CDR2 SASEGT. V lost 7 bases and J 0 bases, leaving 13 bases between the germline ends. For the CDR3, the DNA is TGTGCCAGCATCATAGCGGCTATCTCCTACAATGAGCAGTTCTTC. This gives the protein CASIIAAISYNEQFF.

The chain combines TRBV7-9 with TRBJ2-7; TRBD2 aligns across 7 bases. This CDR3 comprises 15 residues. After removal of 1 base from V and 6 bases from J, the junction contained 9 bases not matched to a gene. CDR1 and CDR2 (germline): SEHNR, FQNEAQ (reference sequence). Here the CDR3 reads CASSLGPGWGGEQYF. DNA of the CDR3: TGTGCCAGCAGCTTAGGCCCCGGTTGGGGGGGCGAGCAGTACTTC.